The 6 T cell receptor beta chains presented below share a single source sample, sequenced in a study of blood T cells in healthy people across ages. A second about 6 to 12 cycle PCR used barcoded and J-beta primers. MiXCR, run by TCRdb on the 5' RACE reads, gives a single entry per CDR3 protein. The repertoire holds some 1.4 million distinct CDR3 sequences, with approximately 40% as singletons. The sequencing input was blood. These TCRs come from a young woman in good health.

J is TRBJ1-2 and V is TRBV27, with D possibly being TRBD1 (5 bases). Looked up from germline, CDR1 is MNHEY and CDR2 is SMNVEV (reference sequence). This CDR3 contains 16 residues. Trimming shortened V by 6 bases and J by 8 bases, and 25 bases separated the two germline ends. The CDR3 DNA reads TGTGCCAGCAGCTTCCGAGGAGGCTGGCAGGGCAGCGGCTACACCTTC. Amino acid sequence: CASSFRGGWQGSGYTF.

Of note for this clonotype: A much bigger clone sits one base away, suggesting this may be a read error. The CDR3 sequence: CASSLVRRGTDTQYF. For the CDR3, the DNA is TGTGCCAGCAGCTTAGTGAGGAGGGGGACAGATACGCAGTATTTT. V is TRBV7-2 and J is TRBJ2-3; D possibly matches TRBD1 or TRBD2 (6 bases each). The CDR3 sequence is 15 residues long. Germline V lookup: CDR1 SGHTA, CDR2 FQGNSA. The germline V and J ends were trimmed by 1 base and 3 bases, with 11 bases remaining between them.

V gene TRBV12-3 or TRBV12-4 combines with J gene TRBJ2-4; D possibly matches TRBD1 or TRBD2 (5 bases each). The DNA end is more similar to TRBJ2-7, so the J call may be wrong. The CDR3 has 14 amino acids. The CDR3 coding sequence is TGTGCCAGCAGTTTCCGGCAGGGACGGTTCGAGCAGTACTTC. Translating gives CASSFRQGRFEQYF.

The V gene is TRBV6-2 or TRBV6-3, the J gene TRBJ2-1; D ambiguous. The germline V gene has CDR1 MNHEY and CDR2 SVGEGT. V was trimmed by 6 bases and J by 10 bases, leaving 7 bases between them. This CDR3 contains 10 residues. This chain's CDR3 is CASRGREQFF. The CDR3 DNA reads TGTGCCAGCAGAGGACGGGAGCAGTTCTTC.

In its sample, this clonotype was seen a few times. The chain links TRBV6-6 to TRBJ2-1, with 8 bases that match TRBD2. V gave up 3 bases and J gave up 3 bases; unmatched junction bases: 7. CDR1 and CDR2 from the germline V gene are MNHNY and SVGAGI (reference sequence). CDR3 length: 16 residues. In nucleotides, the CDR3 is TGTGCCAGCAGTTATACTGCGGGGGGTTTCTACAATGAGCAGTTCTTC. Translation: CASSYTAGGFYNEQFF.

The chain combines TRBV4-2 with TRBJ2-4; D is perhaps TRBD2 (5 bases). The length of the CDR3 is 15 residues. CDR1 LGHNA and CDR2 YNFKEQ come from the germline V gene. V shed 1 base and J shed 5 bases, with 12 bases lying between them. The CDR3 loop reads CASSQGRGIQNIQYF. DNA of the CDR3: TGTGCCAGCAGCCAAGGACGGGGAATACAAAACATTCAGTACTTC.